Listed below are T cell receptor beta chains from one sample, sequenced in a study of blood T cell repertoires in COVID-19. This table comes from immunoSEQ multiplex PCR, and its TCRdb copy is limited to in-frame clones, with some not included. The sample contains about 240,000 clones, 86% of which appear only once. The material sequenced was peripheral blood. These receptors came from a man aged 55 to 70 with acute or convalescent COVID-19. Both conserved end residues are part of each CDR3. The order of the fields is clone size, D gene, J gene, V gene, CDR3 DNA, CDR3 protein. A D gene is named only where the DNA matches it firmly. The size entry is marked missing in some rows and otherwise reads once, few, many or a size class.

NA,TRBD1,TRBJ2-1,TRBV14,TGTGCCAGCAGCCACCGATACAGGGGGCCCTACAATGAGCAGTTCTTC,CASSHRYRGPYNEQFF
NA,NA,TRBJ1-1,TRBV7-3,TGTGCCAGCAGCTTAACGTTGGGCAACACTGAAGCTTTCTTT,CASSLTLGNTEAFF
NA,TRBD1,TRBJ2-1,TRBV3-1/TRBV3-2,TGTGCCAGCAGCCAGACAGGGGGGAATGAGCAGTTCTTC,CASSQTGGNEQFF
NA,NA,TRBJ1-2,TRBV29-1,TGCAGCGTTGAAGAGCCAGTCCCAGGGGCAATCTATGGCTACACCTTC,CSVEEPVPGAIYGYTF
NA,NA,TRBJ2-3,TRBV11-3,TGTGCCAGCAGCTCCTCTAGCACAGATACGCAGTATTTT,CASSSSSTDTQYF
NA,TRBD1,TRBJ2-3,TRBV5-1,TGCGCCAGCAGCTATTGGGGGACAGGGACTAGCACAGATACGCAGTATTTT,CASSYWGTGTSTDTQYF
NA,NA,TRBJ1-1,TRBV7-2,TGTGCCAGCAGCTTAGAATGGGGGCTGAACACTGAAGCTTTCTTT,CASSLEWGLNTEAFF
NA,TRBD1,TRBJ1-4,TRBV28,TGTGCCAGCAGTTTAGGATTACAGGGGTCAACTAATGAAAAACTGTTTTTT,CASSLGLQGSTNEKLFF
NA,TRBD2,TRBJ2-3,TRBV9,TGTGCCAGCAGCGAGGGGACTAGCTTATCCACAGATACGCAGTATTTT,CASSEGTSLSTDTQYF
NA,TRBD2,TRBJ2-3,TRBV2,TGTGCCAGCTGGGGACTAGCGGGAATTGCAGATACGCAGTATTTT,CASWGLAGIADTQYF
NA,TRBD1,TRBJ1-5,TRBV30,TGTGCCTGGAGTTCAAGGACAGGGGCACAAAGCAATCAGCCCCAGCATTTT,CAWSSRTGAQSNQPQHF
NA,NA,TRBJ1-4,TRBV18,TGTGCCAGCTCACCACGGGCAGCAACTAATGAAAAACTGTTTTTT,CASSPRAATNEKLFF
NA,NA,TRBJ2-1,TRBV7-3,TGTGCCAGCAGCTTAAGTCAGGGCGAAACCTCCGGGAGCTCCTACAATGAGCAGTTCTTC,CASSLSQGETSGSSYNEQFF
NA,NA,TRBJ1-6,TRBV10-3,TGTGCCATCAGTGAGGGTACAGTAGGTGATTCACCCCTCCACTTT,CAISEGTVGDSPLHF
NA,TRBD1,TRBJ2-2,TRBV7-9,TGTGCCAGCAGCTTAGGTGGACAGGCAATGCACACCGGGGAGCTGTTTTTT,CASSLGGQAMHTGELFF
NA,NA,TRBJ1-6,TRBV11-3,TGTGCCAGCAGCTTTCGACAGGAGAATTCACCCCTCCACTTT,CASSFRQENSPLHF
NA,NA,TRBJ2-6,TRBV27,TGTGCCAGCAGTTTGAGGGGGGGAGGGGCCAACGTCCTGACTTTC,CASSLRGGGANVLTF
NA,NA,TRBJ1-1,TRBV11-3,TGTGCCAGCAGCTTAGAAAGAGACACTGAAGCTTTCTTT,CASSLERDTEAFF
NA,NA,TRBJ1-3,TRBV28,TGTGCCAGCAGTTTTGGGGCCATCAACCCTCTCTCTGGAAACACCATATATTTT,CASSFGAINPLSGNTIYF
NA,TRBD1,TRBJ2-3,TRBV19,TGTGCCAGTAGTATCAGGACAGGGGGGCAAGATACGCAGTATTTT,CASSIRTGGQDTQYF
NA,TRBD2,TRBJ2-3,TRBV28,TGTGCCAGCGGTGCAGGGTACACGTTAGGACTAGCGGGGGCAGATACGCAGTATTTT,CASGAGYTLGLAGADTQYF
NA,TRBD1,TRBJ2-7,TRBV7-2,TGTGCCAGCAGCTTAGATCAGGGGGCCTACGAGCAGTACTTC,CASSLDQGAYEQYF
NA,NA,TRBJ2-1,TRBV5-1,TGCGCCAGCAGCTTGGTCGGCGGTCCGGATGAGCAGTTCTTC,CASSLVGGPDEQFF
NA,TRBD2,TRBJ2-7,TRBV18,TGTGCCAGCTCAAGTTCTAGCGGGAGCGAGACCGAGCAGTACTTC,CASSSSSGSETEQYF
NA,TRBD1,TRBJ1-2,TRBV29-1,TGCAGCGTTGTACTCCGGACAGGAGGCGGCTACACCTTC,CSVVLRTGGGYTF
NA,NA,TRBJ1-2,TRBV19,TGTGCCAGTAGTATCCCTCGGACGGGAAACTATGGCTACACCTTC,CASSIPRTGNYGYTF
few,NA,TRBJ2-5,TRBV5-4,TGTGCCAGCAGCCCGGGTCACCAAGAGACCCAGTACTTC,CASSPGHQETQYF
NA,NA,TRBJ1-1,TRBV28,TGTGCCAGCAACTCGCTGCTGAACACTGAAGCTTTCTTT,CASNSLLNTEAFF
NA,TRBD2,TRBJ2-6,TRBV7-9,TGTGCCAGCAGCTTAGGGCTAGCGGGAGTAGCTGGGGCCAACGTCCTGACTTTC,CASSLGLAGVAGANVLTF
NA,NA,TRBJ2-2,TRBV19,TGTGCCAGTAGTCCGGTTACTGTCACCGGGGAGCTGTTTTTT,CASSPVTVTGELFF
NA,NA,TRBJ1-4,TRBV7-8,TGTGCCAGCAGCAGCCGGACAAGGGAAAAACTGTTTTTT,CASSSRTREKLFF
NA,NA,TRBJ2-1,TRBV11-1,TGTGCCAGCAGCTGGGAGGCCAGGAGATACAATGAGCAGTTCTTC,CASSWEARRYNEQFF
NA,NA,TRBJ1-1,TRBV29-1,TGCAGCGTGGCGACTTGGAACACTGAAGCTTTCTTT,CSVATWNTEAFF
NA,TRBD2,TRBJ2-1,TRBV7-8,TGTGCCAGCAGCTTAGTGGCTAGCGGGAGGCCTTTGAATGAGCAGTTCTTC,CASSLVASGRPLNEQFF
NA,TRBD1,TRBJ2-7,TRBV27,TGTGCCAGCAGTCCCCCGACAGGGGGGGGCATCTACGAGCAGTACTTC,CASSPPTGGGIYEQYF
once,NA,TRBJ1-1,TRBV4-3,TGCGCCAGCAGCCAAGATTTCCCCGCAGGGAACACTGAAGCTTTCTTT,CASSQDFPAGNTEAFF
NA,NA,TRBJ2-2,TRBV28,TGTGTGATCGGGGAGAGAAACACCGGGGAGCTGTTTTTT,CVIGERNTGELFF
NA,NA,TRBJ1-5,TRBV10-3,TGTGCCATCAGTGAGTCAATTGGGAGGGGTGGACAGCCCCAGCATTTT,CAISESIGRGGQPQHF
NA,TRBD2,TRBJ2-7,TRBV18,TGTGCCAGCTCATCCGGACTAGCGGTAAGCTCCTACGAGCAGTACTTC,CASSSGLAVSSYEQYF
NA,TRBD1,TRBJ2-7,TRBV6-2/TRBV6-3,TGTGCCAGCAGTTATGCGCCTACCGACACAGGGGATCGCGAGCAGTACTTC,CASSYAPTDTGDREQYF
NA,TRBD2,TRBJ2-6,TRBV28,TGTGCCAGCAGTTTAAGCCTAGCGGGTACCTCTGGGGCCAACGTCCTGACTTTC,CASSLSLAGTSGANVLTF
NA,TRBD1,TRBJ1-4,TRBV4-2,TGTGCCAGCAGGGGGACAGCTGCTAATCGGGAAAAACTGTTTTTT,CASRGTAANREKLFF
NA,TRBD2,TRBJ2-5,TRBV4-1,TGCGCCAGCAGCCTATTTCCGGGACTAGCGGGAGTTGAACAAGAGACCCAGTACTTC,CASSLFPGLAGVEQETQYF
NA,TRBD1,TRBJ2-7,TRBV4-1,TGCGCCAGCAGCCATTCCGGACAGGGGACCTACGAGCAGTACTTC,CASSHSGQGTYEQYF
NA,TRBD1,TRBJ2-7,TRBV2,TGTGCCAGCAGTGGCCGACAGGGCCCCTACGAGCAGTACTTC,CASSGRQGPYEQYF
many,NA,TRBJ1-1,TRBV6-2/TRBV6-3,TGTGCCAGCAGTTATAAACAGCCGAGCACTGAAGCTTTCTTT,CASSYKQPSTEAFF
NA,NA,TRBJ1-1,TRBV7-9,TGTGCCAGCCTTTTGACAGAGAACACTGAAGCTTTCTTT,CASLLTENTEAFF
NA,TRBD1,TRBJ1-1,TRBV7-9,TGTGCCAGCCAGGGGGCGAACACTGAAGCTTTCTTT,CASQGANTEAFF
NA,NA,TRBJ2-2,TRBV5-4,TGTGCCAGCAGCTCCCAGGGAACCGGGGAGCTGTTTTTT,CASSSQGTGELFF
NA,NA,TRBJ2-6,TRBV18,TGTGCCAGCTCACCCACGGCCCCAACGGGTACTGGGGCCAACGTCCTGACTTTC,CASSPTAPTGTGANVLTF
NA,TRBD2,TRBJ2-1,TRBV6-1,TGTGCCAGCAGACCCCGACTAGCGGGTCTAGATGAGCAGTTCTTC,CASRPRLAGLDEQFF
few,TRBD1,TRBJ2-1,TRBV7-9,TGTGCCAGCCACAAGGGGGGGACAGGGGAGCAGTTCTTC,CASHKGGTGEQFF
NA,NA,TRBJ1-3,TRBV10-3,TGTGCCTTCAGGGCGGGACCGAGCTCTGGAAACACCATATATTTT,CAFRAGPSSGNTIYF
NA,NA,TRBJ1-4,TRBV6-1,TGTGCCAGCAGTGAGGGCTTCGACAATGAAAAACTGTTTTTT,CASSEGFDNEKLFF
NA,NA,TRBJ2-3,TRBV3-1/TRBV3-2,TGTGCCAGCAGCCGGCAGGGCTTTAGCACAGATACGCAGTATTTT,CASSRQGFSTDTQYF
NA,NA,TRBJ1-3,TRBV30,TGTGCCTGGAGTGTCCTCCCTGGAAACACCATATATTTT,CAWSVLPGNTIYF
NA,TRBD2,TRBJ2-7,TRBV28,TGTGCCAGCAGTACTTATCTAGCGGGCAGGTCCTACGAGCAGTACTTC,CASSTYLAGRSYEQYF
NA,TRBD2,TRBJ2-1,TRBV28,TGTGCCAGCAGGGTCCTATCTAGCGGGGGGAGCTCCTACAATGAGCAGTTCTTC,CASRVLSSGGSSYNEQFF
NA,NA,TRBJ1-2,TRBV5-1,TGCGCCAGCAGCCCTAACACTGGGCAAGGCTACACCTTC,CASSPNTGQGYTF
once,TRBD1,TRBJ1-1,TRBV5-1,TGCGCCAGCAGCCTAGGGACAGGGCTGTACTCTGAAGCTTTCTTT,CASSLGTGLYSEAFF